The entry below describes one TCR beta chain. The target antigen is unknown. Assay: immunoSEQ multiplex PCR; the TCRdb copy retains only in-frame clones and omits some. The sample holds 50,000 to 55,000 clones; roughly 90% are singletons and the top ten take roughly 3.4%. The source of the sample is a study of chemoradiotherapy in HPV16-positive cancers. Background on the study: Functional T-cell assays on a couple of HPV16-positive patients' cells defined candidate HPV-specific clones and common TCR motifs. Broader study findings: For HPV16-positive patients, expanding HPV-responsive T cells associated with longer recurrence-free survival. Only a couple of HPV16-positive patients supplied the functional HPV-specificity definition. Candidate HPV-specific clones and E7-related TCR motifs grew in tumor during treatment.

The V end lost 6 bases, the J end lost 1 base, and 12 bases lay between the germline ends. Germline V gene data show CDR1 as MNHNY and CDR2 as SVGAGI (reference sequence). CDR3 length: 14 residues. The input for sequencing was blood, taken from a patient who underwent chemoradiotherapy. The chain joins TRBV6-6 to TRBJ1-2, with D possibly matching TRBD1 (6 bases). The receptor comes from a human donor with HPV-associated anogenital cancer. Here the CDR3 DNA reads TGTGCCAGCAGCAGGGGACGGGTTAACTATGGCTACACCTTC. Translation: CASSRGRVNYGYTF.